The present entry profiles one T cell receptor (beta chain) with its context. The authors' processing: Counts of nucleated cells, estimated from reference gene primer amplification, were obtained. TCRdb's table, derived via immunoSEQ multiplex PCR, lists solely in-frame clones and lacks some. V and J calls and clone size are given by that table; D and trimming were obtained from the DNA. The sample consists of a few hundred thousand clones, more than 70% of them appearing once. This sample is part of a study of blood T cell repertoires in COVID-19. In the study overall: There were acute and convalescent COVID-19 samples, and they came from the United States, Italy and Spain. T cells, B-cell-depleted T cells, or PBMCs provided the cDNA or gDNA that served as material.

The germline gives CDR1 LNHDA, CDR2 SQIVND (reference sequence). Trimming shortened V by 3 bases and J by 10 bases, and 13 bases separated the two germline ends. The length of the CDR3 is 14 residues. The sequenced sample consisted of peripheral blood. The TCR comes from a man in his forties with acute or convalescent COVID-19. The V and J genes are TRBV19 and TRBJ1-6; D not certain. The CDR3 coding sequence is TGTGCCAGTAGTATTCCCGTGGAGGGCTCACCCCTCCACTTT. It yields the protein CASSIPVEGSPLHF.